One sample yielded the 27 T cell receptor beta chains listed below, sequenced in a study of T-cell memory formation after mild COVID-19. TCRdb processed the 5' RACE reads anew with MiXCR; each CDR3 protein has one entry. The sample has about 58,000 distinct CDR3 sequences; 28% are singletons. The source material was PBMCs or a T cell subset sorted from them (not recorded which). The receptors stem from a man between 18 and 29 years old who had mild COVID-19 (a few samples of this study predate the infection). Cell type and time point are not known.

The V call is TRBV4-1, the J call TRBJ2-7; D possibly corresponds to TRBD2 (6 bases). With 3 bases removed from V and 4 bases from J, the gap between germline ends came to 16 bases. CDR3 length: 15 amino acids. From germline, CDR1 is MGHRA and CDR2 YSYEKL. The CDR3 sequence: CASSHRPLGGYEQYV. CDR3 in DNA: TGCGCCAGCAGCCATAGACCCCTCGGGGGATACGAGCAGTACGTC.

The gene calls are TRBV7-2 and TRBJ2-2; 10 nucleotides agree with TRBD2. This CDR3 region has 19 residues. J was trimmed by 2 bases and V by 5 bases; bases with no gene match: 14. The germline gives CDR1 SGHTA, CDR2 FQGNSA. The chain's CDR3 is CASSDPSLAGGPNTGELFF. CDR3 bases: TGTGCCAGCAGCGATCCCTCGTTAGCGGGGGGTCCTAACACCGGGGAGCTGTTTTTT. Full variable domain (rest looked up from reference TRBV7-2 and TRBJ2-2): GAGVSQSPSNKVTEKGKDVELRCDPISGHTALYWYRQSLGQGLEFLIYFQGNSAPDKSGLPSDRFSAERTGGSVSTLTIQRTQQEDSAVYLCASSDPSLAGGPNTGELFFGEGSRLTVL.

The V and J genes are TRBV7-2 and TRBJ2-1; possibly TRBD2 for D (5 bases). Germline V gives CDR1 SGHTA, CDR2 FQGNSA. V was shortened by 5 bases and J by 3 bases, with 20 bases between the two germline ends. This CDR3 region has 17 residues. The CDR3 DNA reads TGTGCCAGCAGCCCCCGGACTGGACTCGGGGTCTACAATGAGCAGTTCTTC. As protein: CASSPRTGLGVYNEQFF.

The chain couples TRBV29-1 to TRBJ2-5; D call uncertain. The CDR3 contains 15 residues. Germline V CDR1 and CDR2: SQVTM, ANQGSEA. Deletions cut 2 bases from V and 0 bases from J, with 13 bases between. The DNA for the CDR3 is TGCAGCGTTGAATTGGCGGCCTTCTACCAAGAGACCCAGTACTTC. Its protein is CSVELAAFYQETQYF.

This clonotype was seen ten or more times. The chain uses TRBV19 and TRBJ2-5, with D possibly TRBD1 on 5 matching bases. Trimming took 5 bases from V and 5 from J, leaving 24 bases between them. The germline V gene encodes CDR1 LNHDA and CDR2 SQIVND (reference sequence). This CDR3 comprises 17 residues. In DNA, the CDR3 is TGTGCCAGTAGTCGAAACCAGGGAAGAGAAATGATGGAGACCCAGTACTTC. Its protein product is CASSRNQGREMMETQYF.

This clonotype has a count of ten or more. The rearrangement uses TRBV4-2 and TRBJ2-2; D uncertain. Germline assignment: CDR1 LGHNA and CDR2 YNFKEQ. The CDR3 has 14 residues. V was cut by 1 base and J by 9 bases, with 12 bases left in between. Here the CDR3 reads CASSQGIDARELFF. CDR3 nucleotide sequence: TGTGCCAGCAGCCAAGGAATAGATGCCCGGGAGCTGTTTTTT.

The chain recombines TRBV2 with TRBJ2-7; D gene unclear. V was clipped by 3 bases and J by 6 bases, with 21 bases between them. The CDR3 length is 16 residues. Germline loops: CDR1 SNHLY, CDR2 FYNNEI. The CDR3 sequence: CASSEFVELRLGEQYF. As DNA, the CDR3 is TGTGCCAGCAGTGAGTTCGTGGAGCTCAGGCTCGGCGAGCAGTACTTC. Together with reference TRBV2 and TRBJ2-7, the CDR3 gives the full variable domain: EPEVTQTPSHQVTQMGQEVILRCVPISNHLYFYWYRQILGQKVEFLVSFYNNEISEKSEIFDDQFSVERPDGSNFTLKIRSTKLEDSAMYFCASSEFVELRLGEQYFGPGTRLTVT.

This chain links TRBV5-4 with TRBJ2-2; D assignment may be TRBD1 or TRBD2 (5 bases each). The CDR3 covers 15 residues. V lost 2 bases and J lost 1, with 9 bases in between. Germline V gene lookup returns CDR1 SGHNT and CDR2 YYREEE (reference sequence). The CDR3 here is CASSFGALNTGELFF. In nucleotides, the CDR3 is TGTGCCAGCAGCTTCGGGGCTTTGAACACCGGGGAGCTGTTTTTT.

V and J are TRBV29-1 and TRBJ2-7, with D uncertain. The germline V gene has CDR1 SQVTM and CDR2 ANQGSEA. The CDR3 totals 11 residues. The ends were cut back, 6 bases at V and 4 bases at J, with 10 bases in the middle. The CDR3 reads CSVGVKYEQYF. The CDR3 DNA sequence: TGCAGCGTAGGTGTAAAGTACGAGCAGTACTTC.

This chain uses TRBV10-3 with TRBJ2-3; 8 nucleotides align to TRBD2. Germline CDR1 ENHRY, CDR2 SYGVKD. The CDR3 has 16 residues. The trim removed 3 bases at V and 5 bases at J, leaving 10 bases unmatched. This chain's CDR3 is CAISEGSGGLKDTQYF. The CDR3 DNA sequence: TGTGCCATCAGTGAAGGTTCGGGGGGGCTAAAAGATACGCAGTATTTT.

Here the CDR3 DNA reads TGTGCCATCAGTGACCCTGGACTAGCGGGGGGCGCATTTAGCACAGATACGCAGTATTTT. This encodes CAISDPGLAGGAFSTDTQYF. The chain has TRBV10-3 and TRBJ2-3; 14 nucleotides line up with TRBD2. The germline V gene encodes CDR1 ENHRY and CDR2 SYGVKD. V trimming: 3 bases; J trimming: 0 bases; junction bases outside the gene matches: 11. The CDR3 totals 20 residues.

This clonotype appeared a single time. J is TRBJ1-2 and V is TRBV7-8, with D possibly TRBD1 on 5 matching bases. From germline, CDR1 is SGHVS and CDR2 FQNEAQ. CDR3 length: 14 residues. Trimming took off 3 bases at V and 8 bases at J, with 16 bases between the two ends. CDR3 DNA sequence: TGTGCCAGCAGCTTTGGGAGGGACTTAGGCGGCTACACCTTC. Translating gives CASSFGRDLGGYTF.

This clonotype was counted only a few times. The chain joins TRBV4-3 to TRBJ1-1; 9 bases align to TRBD1. Trimming removed 1 base from V and 8 bases from J; junction bases left unmatched: 11. Germline V lookup: CDR1 LGHNA, CDR2 YSLEER. The CDR3 spans 16 residues. CDR3 bases: TGCGCCAGCAGCCAAGCGAGGCTACAGGGGGCGATGGAAGCTTTCTTT. It codes for CASSQARLQGAMEAFF.

The genes are TRBV27 and TRBJ2-1; a weak D match, TRBD1 (5 bases). The CDR3 length is 13 residues. The ends were cut back, 10 bases at V and 5 bases at J, with 15 bases in the middle. CDR1 and CDR2 (germline): MNHEY, SMNVEV (reference sequence). CDR3 nucleotides: TGTGCCACGCGCCAGGGAATCGACAATGAGCAGTTCTTC. It yields the protein CATRQGIDNEQFF.

CDR3 in DNA: TGTGCCACAAGGGGGACCGGGACAGGGATGAGTACTGAAGCTTTCTTT. This codes for CATRGTGTGMSTEAFF. The chain has TRBV24-1 and TRBJ1-1; the match to TRBD1 covers 9 bases. The trim removed 10 bases at V and 5 bases at J, leaving 16 bases unmatched. The CDR3 covers 16 residues. Germline loops: CDR1 KGHDR, CDR2 SFDVKD.

This clonotype was seen a few times. The CDR3 here is CASSRPPGQPGETQYF. The CDR3 coding sequence is TGTGCCAGCAGCCGACCTCCGGGACAACCTGGGGAGACCCAGTACTTC. This chain uses TRBV7-8 with TRBJ2-5, with D possibly being TRBD1 (6 bases). CDR1 is SGHVS, CDR2 FQNEAQ, per germline. This CDR3 contains 16 residues. Trimming shortened V by 5 bases and J by 5 bases, and 21 bases separated the two germline ends.

In nucleotides, the CDR3 is TGTGCCAGCAGTTACTCCGGGGTGAGGTCACCCCTCCACTTT. Residues: CASSYSGVRSPLHF. V gene TRBV6-5 combines with J gene TRBJ1-6, with D unclear. The CDR3 extends over 14 amino acids. Germline CDR1 and CDR2: MNHEY and SVGAGI. The ends were cut back, 0 bases at V and 10 bases at J, with 10 bases in the middle.

V and J are TRBV6-5 and TRBJ1-5; D is unresolved. Trimming removed 6 bases from V and 3 bases from J, with 9 bases in between. Germline-derived CDR1 and CDR2 are MNHEY and SVGAGI. CDR3 length: 13 amino acids. The chain's CDR3 is CASSFRSNQPQHF. In DNA, the CDR3 is TGTGCCAGCAGCTTTAGGTCCAATCAGCCCCAGCATTTT.

The J gene is TRBJ2-5, the V gene TRBV7-9; no clear D. The CDR3 is 13 residues long. V lost 1 base and J 1 base, leaving 4 bases between the germline ends. Germline-derived CDR1 and CDR2 are SEHNR and FQNEAQ (reference sequence). The CDR3 DNA sequence: TGTGCCAGCAGCTTAGAGGGCCAAGAGACCCAGTACTTC. It specifies CASSLEGQETQYF.

This chain joins TRBV7-9 and TRBJ2-1; no firm D call. Trimming took off 1 base at V and 4 bases at J, with 8 bases between the two ends. Per the germline V gene, CDR1 is SEHNR and CDR2 is FQNEAQ (reference sequence). CDR3 length equals 14 residues. The CDR3 DNA is TGTGCCAGCAGCTTAGAGCCCTCGTACAATGAGCAGTTCTTC. This gives the protein CASSLEPSYNEQFF.

This clonotype was seen a few times. The chain carries TRBV12-3 or TRBV12-4 and TRBJ1-1; D not certain. V was cut by 5 bases and J by 6 bases, with 10 bases left in between. The CDR3 extends over 12 amino acids. DNA for the CDR3: TGTGCCAGCAGTCCGACGGGTTCTGAAGCTTTCTTT. This sequence encodes CASSPTGSEAFF.

The chain has TRBV7-6 and TRBJ2-2; TRBD1 aligns across 7 bases. V was clipped by 3 bases and J by 5 bases; unmatched bases: 6. The CDR3 is 15 residues long. Germline V lookup: CDR1 SGHVS, CDR2 FNYEAQ. CDR3 region: CASSFRDRLTGELFF. The CDR3 DNA is TGTGCCAGCAGCTTCCGGGACAGATTGACCGGGGAGCTGTTTTTT.

This chain uses TRBV4-1 with TRBJ1-1; D is uncertain. Germline V gene lookup returns CDR1 MGHRA and CDR2 YSYEKL. The CDR3 extends over 14 amino acids. V was clipped by 4 bases and J by 7 bases, with 16 bases between them. The CDR3 nucleotides read TGCGCCAGCAGCCCCCACGTCGGTCGGGGTGAAGCTTTCTTT. Translating gives CASSPHVGRGEAFF.

The chain couples TRBV12-5 to TRBJ2-1; D is uncertain. CDR1 is LGHNT and CDR2 is FRNRAP in the germline V gene. The CDR3 length is 14 residues. With 4 bases removed from V and 1 base from J, the gap between germline ends came to 8 bases. This chain's CDR3 is CASGSVGSYNEQFF. CDR3 sequence (DNA): TGTGCTAGTGGTTCCGTCGGGTCCTACAATGAGCAGTTCTTC.

This clonotype appeared a few times. The chain combines TRBV7-2 with TRBJ2-4, with TRBD2 as a possible D gene (6 bases). The germline V gene encodes CDR1 SGHTA and CDR2 FQGNSA. V lost 1 base to trimming and J lost 8 bases, with 12 bases between them. The CDR3 totals 14 residues. CDR3 region: CASSLGGGADIQYF. CDR3 DNA: TGTGCCAGCAGCTTAGGAGGCGGGGCGGACATTCAGTACTTC.

This clonotype has a handful of counts. The chain links TRBV4-1 to TRBJ2-3, with D perhaps matching TRBD1 or TRBD2 (7 bases each). V was pared by 1 base and J by 1 base, with 18 bases between. CDR1 is MGHRA and CDR2 is YSYEKL in the germline V gene. This CDR3 contains 18 residues. CDR3 protein: CASSQGYARGGRTDTQYF. CDR3 nucleotides: TGCGCCAGCAGCCAAGGTTACGCCAGGGGGGGGCGCACAGATACGCAGTATTTT.

The V and J genes are TRBV12-3 or TRBV12-4 and TRBJ2-2; 12 nucleotides align to TRBD1. The CDR3 is 17 residues long. The V gene end was trimmed by 5 bases and the J gene end by 4 bases; junction bases not matched to a gene: 8. Here the CDR3 reads CASSALPGQGATGELFF. CDR3 coding DNA: TGTGCCAGCAGTGCACTGCCGGGACAGGGGGCCACCGGGGAGCTGTTTTTT.